Listed below are T cell receptor beta chains from one sample, sequenced in a study of blood T cell repertoires in COVID-19. TCRdb's table, derived via immunoSEQ multiplex PCR, lists solely in-frame clones and lacks some. The data hold about 60,000 clones, with about 86% observed a single time. Sample: peripheral blood. These receptors originate from a human donor in a cohort sampled during active COVID-19. The CDR3 runs from the conserved cysteine through the conserved F or W. D genes are given only for firm matches. Where a row states a size, it is once, few, many or the class of an expanded clone; other rows omit it.

v_call: TRBV2; cdr3_length: 11; d_call: NA; clone_size: few; j_call: TRBJ2-1; cdr3_nt: TGTGCCAGCAGTATAGAATACGGGCAGTTCTTC; cdr3_aa: CASSIEYGQFF
v_call: TRBV12-3/TRBV12-4; cdr3_length: 13; d_call: NA; clone_size: NA; j_call: TRBJ1-6; cdr3_nt: TGTGCCAGCAGTTTAGCGCCGGGGTCACCCCTCCACTTT; cdr3_aa: CASSLAPGSPLHF
v_call: TRBV29-1; cdr3_length: 13; d_call: NA; clone_size: NA; j_call: TRBJ1-1; cdr3_nt: TGCAGCGTTGAAGATTGGGGAGGGACTGAAGCTTTCTTT; cdr3_aa: CSVEDWGGTEAFF
v_call: TRBV7-6; cdr3_length: 15; d_call: NA; clone_size: NA; j_call: TRBJ2-1; cdr3_nt: TGTGCCAGCAGCTTTGGTGAGAGTGGTGTCTATGAGCAGTTCTTC; cdr3_aa: CASSFGESGVYEQFF
v_call: TRBV2; cdr3_length: 12; d_call: NA; clone_size: few; j_call: TRBJ2-7; cdr3_nt: TGTGCCAGCCTACAGGGCAGCTACGAGCAGTACTTC; cdr3_aa: CASLQGSYEQYF
v_call: TRBV29-1; cdr3_length: 11; d_call: NA; clone_size: NA; j_call: TRBJ1-2; cdr3_nt: TGCAGCGTTCTCCAGGGGCTGGGCTACACCTTC; cdr3_aa: CSVLQGLGYTF
v_call: TRBV29-1; cdr3_length: 13; d_call: NA; clone_size: few; j_call: TRBJ1-3; cdr3_nt: TGCAGCGTCAGAGTAGCTGGAGGAAACACCATATATTTT; cdr3_aa: CSVRVAGGNTIYF
v_call: TRBV6-5; cdr3_length: 14; d_call: TRBD1; clone_size: NA; j_call: TRBJ1-1; cdr3_nt: TGTGCCAGCAGAAGGACAGGTCAAAGCACTGAAGCTTTCTTT; cdr3_aa: CASRRTGQSTEAFF
v_call: TRBV4-2; cdr3_length: 14; d_call: NA; clone_size: NA; j_call: TRBJ1-5; cdr3_nt: TGTGCCAGCAGCCAACCAGGGGATCGTCAGCCCCAGCATTTT; cdr3_aa: CASSQPGDRQPQHF
v_call: TRBV4-1; cdr3_length: 15; d_call: NA; clone_size: NA; j_call: TRBJ1-1; cdr3_nt: TGCGCCAGCAGCCAAGTGATAGACATGAACACTGAAGCTTTCTTT; cdr3_aa: CASSQVIDMNTEAFF
v_call: TRBV7-9; cdr3_length: 15; d_call: TRBD1; clone_size: NA; j_call: TRBJ2-7; cdr3_nt: TGTGCCAGCAGCTCCGGGACAGGGGGCGAAAACGAGCAGTACTTC; cdr3_aa: CASSSGTGGENEQYF
v_call: TRBV30; cdr3_length: 13; d_call: TRBD1; clone_size: NA; j_call: TRBJ1-6; cdr3_nt: TGTGCCTGGGAAGGACAGGGCGGATCACCCCTCCACTTT; cdr3_aa: CAWEGQGGSPLHF
v_call: TRBV28; cdr3_length: 14; d_call: NA; clone_size: NA; j_call: TRBJ1-1; cdr3_nt: TGTGCCAGCAGTGACTCAGGGGAATACACTGAAGCTTTCTTT; cdr3_aa: CASSDSGEYTEAFF
v_call: TRBV5-1; cdr3_length: 16; d_call: TRBD1; clone_size: NA; j_call: TRBJ1-2; cdr3_nt: TGCGCCAGCAGCCCCGGGACAGGGTACGCTAACTATGGCTACACCTTC; cdr3_aa: CASSPGTGYANYGYTF
v_call: TRBV3-1/TRBV3-2; cdr3_length: 15; d_call: NA; clone_size: NA; j_call: TRBJ2-7; cdr3_nt: TGTGCCAGCAGCCCTAAACAGGGATCGGTCGGAAAGCAGTACTTC; cdr3_aa: CASSPKQGSVGKQYF
v_call: TRBV6-2/TRBV6-3; cdr3_length: 15; d_call: TRBD2; clone_size: NA; j_call: TRBJ2-7; cdr3_nt: TGTGCCAGCAGTACTGCTAGCGGGAGGTCTTACGAGCAGTACTTC; cdr3_aa: CASSTASGRSYEQYF
v_call: TRBV5-5; cdr3_length: 16; d_call: NA; clone_size: NA; j_call: TRBJ1-2; cdr3_nt: TGTGCCAGCAGCTTGGCCGCGGGCAATTGGAACTATGGCTACACCTTC; cdr3_aa: CASSLAAGNWNYGYTF
v_call: TRBV5-1; cdr3_length: 17; d_call: TRBD1; clone_size: few; j_call: TRBJ1-6; cdr3_nt: TGCGCCAGCAGCTTACGGGGACAGGGTCGGAATAGTTCACCCCTCCACTTT; cdr3_aa: CASSLRGQGRNSSPLHF
v_call: TRBV19; cdr3_length: 11; d_call: NA; clone_size: NA; j_call: TRBJ1-2; cdr3_nt: TGTGCCAGTACAGACAGCTATGGCTACACCTTC; cdr3_aa: CASTDSYGYTF
v_call: TRBV4-2; cdr3_length: 16; d_call: TRBD1; clone_size: NA; j_call: TRBJ1-1; cdr3_nt: TGTGCCAGCAGCCCCCCGGGACAGGGTACAGACACTGAAGCTTTCTTT; cdr3_aa: CASSPPGQGTDTEAFF
v_call: TRBV5-4; cdr3_length: 14; d_call: NA; clone_size: NA; j_call: TRBJ2-1; cdr3_nt: TGTGCCAGCAGCCCGGCGGGGATAGCCTATGAGCAGTTCTTC; cdr3_aa: CASSPAGIAYEQFF
v_call: TRBV6-5; cdr3_length: 13; d_call: TRBD1; clone_size: NA; j_call: TRBJ2-7; cdr3_nt: TGTGCCACCTCGGGACAGGCCCCTCGGGAGCAGTACTTC; cdr3_aa: CATSGQAPREQYF
v_call: TRBV19; cdr3_length: 13; d_call: NA; clone_size: NA; j_call: TRBJ1-2; cdr3_nt: TGTGCCCGCGCACGGGGGGGGGCGTATGGCTACACCTTC; cdr3_aa: CARARGGAYGYTF
v_call: TRBV4-1; cdr3_length: 16; d_call: NA; clone_size: once; j_call: TRBJ2-3; cdr3_nt: TGCGCCAGCAGCCAAAGACTAACCACCCCCACAGATACGCAGTATTTT; cdr3_aa: CASSQRLTTPTDTQYF
v_call: TRBV4-3; cdr3_length: 17; d_call: NA; clone_size: NA; j_call: TRBJ2-3; cdr3_nt: TGCGCCAGCAGCCAAGATTTTGTCCTAGGTCACACAGATACGCAGTATTTT; cdr3_aa: CASSQDFVLGHTDTQYF
v_call: TRBV7-2; cdr3_length: 17; d_call: NA; clone_size: once; j_call: TRBJ2-1; cdr3_nt: TGTGCCAGCAGCTTATCCGCCGGAGCGACTAGATACAATGAGCAGTTCTTC; cdr3_aa: CASSLSAGATRYNEQFF
v_call: TRBV30; cdr3_length: 12; d_call: NA; clone_size: once; j_call: TRBJ1-2; cdr3_nt: TGTGCCTGGAGTGTACAAAACTATGGCTACACCTTC; cdr3_aa: CAWSVQNYGYTF
v_call: TRBV27; cdr3_length: 16; d_call: TRBD1; clone_size: NA; j_call: TRBJ1-1; cdr3_nt: TGTGCCAGCAGTTCCGGACAGGGGGGCTGGAACACTGAAGCTTTCTTT; cdr3_aa: CASSSGQGGWNTEAFF
v_call: TRBV28; cdr3_length: 12; d_call: NA; clone_size: NA; j_call: TRBJ2-5; cdr3_nt: TGTGCCAGCCGGGGGGCTATGGAGACCCAGTACTTC; cdr3_aa: CASRGAMETQYF
v_call: TRBV28; cdr3_length: 17; d_call: NA; clone_size: NA; j_call: TRBJ1-5; cdr3_nt: TGTGCCAGCAGTTCCCTCGGCGGAGCCTATAGCAATCAGCCCCAGCATTTT; cdr3_aa: CASSSLGGAYSNQPQHF
v_call: TRBV4-3; cdr3_length: 14; d_call: TRBD1; clone_size: NA; j_call: TRBJ2-2; cdr3_nt: TGCGCCAGCACTCTTTGGACAGGGCCCGGGGAGCTGTTTTTT; cdr3_aa: CASTLWTGPGELFF
v_call: TRBV4-3; cdr3_length: 14; d_call: NA; clone_size: NA; j_call: TRBJ2-1; cdr3_nt: TGCGCCAGCAGCTTACACCAAAGGGGTAATGAGCAGTTCTTC; cdr3_aa: CASSLHQRGNEQFF
v_call: TRBV6-1; cdr3_length: 14; d_call: TRBD1; clone_size: NA; j_call: TRBJ1-1; cdr3_nt: TGTGCCAGCAGTGAACGGGACAGGAAGACTGAAGCTTTCTTT; cdr3_aa: CASSERDRKTEAFF
v_call: TRBV13; cdr3_length: 16; d_call: TRBD1; clone_size: NA; j_call: TRBJ1-6; cdr3_nt: TGTGCCAGCAGCTTCCGAGACAGGGGCTGGAATTCACCCCTCCACTTT; cdr3_aa: CASSFRDRGWNSPLHF
v_call: TRBV28; cdr3_length: 16; d_call: NA; clone_size: NA; j_call: TRBJ1-2; cdr3_nt: TGTGCCACTACAACTTTCGGGGACACAGTTAACTATGGCTACACCTTC; cdr3_aa: CATTTFGDTVNYGYTF
v_call: TRBV30; cdr3_length: 12; d_call: NA; clone_size: NA; j_call: TRBJ1-2; cdr3_nt: TGTGCCTGGACCCAGGGGCCCTATGGCTACACCTTC; cdr3_aa: CAWTQGPYGYTF
v_call: TRBV24-1; cdr3_length: 24; d_call: TRBD1; clone_size: once; j_call: TRBJ1-5; cdr3_nt: TGTGCCACCAGTGATTCCACCGGGACAGGGAGGATACTCGTCCCTAACTATAGCAATCAGCCCCAGCATTTT; cdr3_aa: CATSDSTGTGRILVPNYSNQPQHF
v_call: TRBV21-1; cdr3_length: 11; d_call: NA; clone_size: NA; j_call: TRBJ1-5; cdr3_nt: TGTGCCAGCCCTCCCAATCAGCCCCAGCATTTT; cdr3_aa: CASPPNQPQHF
v_call: TRBV6-2/TRBV6-3; cdr3_length: 14; d_call: NA; clone_size: NA; j_call: TRBJ2-7; cdr3_nt: TGTGCCAGCAGTTACGGGGGGGCCTCCTACGAGCAGTACTTC; cdr3_aa: CASSYGGASYEQYF
v_call: TRBV11-3; cdr3_length: 12; d_call: NA; clone_size: NA; j_call: TRBJ2-1; cdr3_nt: TGTGCCAGCAGCTTAAGGGGATATGAGCAGTTCTTC; cdr3_aa: CASSLRGYEQFF
v_call: TRBV7-2; cdr3_length: 13; d_call: NA; clone_size: NA; j_call: TRBJ2-5; cdr3_nt: TGTGCCAGCAGCTTCCCTCCCGGGGAGACCCAGTACTTC; cdr3_aa: CASSFPPGETQYF
v_call: TRBV13; cdr3_length: 15; d_call: TRBD1; clone_size: NA; j_call: TRBJ2-7; cdr3_nt: TGTGCCAGCAGCTTAGGGGACAGGGGGTCCTACGAGCAGTACTTC; cdr3_aa: CASSLGDRGSYEQYF